Below, one T cell receptor beta chain is given with its context. Its target is unknown. This specimen comes from a study of cytomegalovirus exposure and HLA in healthy donors. General study findings and limits: A later analysis showed that HLA-associated TCR beta chains had undergone more clonal expansion than equally common others.

Each donor was healthy, and each was a bone marrow donor. 13 Jbeta primers and 60 Vbeta primers were used for the PCR. In the authors' methods: In a later analysis, around 10 million of 60 million to 80 million unique beta chains occurred in at least two donors. Assay: immunoSEQ multiplex PCR; the TCRdb copy retains only in-frame clones and omits some. V, J and clone size are those of that table, while D and trimming were read from the DNA. The sample includes about 140,000 clones, about four fifths of them seen just once. Sequencing input: PBMCs. The sequence was obtained from a female donor in good health and CMV-seronegative.

The CDR3 DNA follows: TGCGCCAGCAGCTTGGGTACAGGGAGTAACACCGGGGAGCTGTTTTTT. Residues: CASSLGTGSNTGELFF. The V gene is TRBV5-1, the J gene TRBJ2-2; the D gene is possibly TRBD1 (6 bases). V lost 0 bases and J lost 2, with 11 bases in between. CDR1 is SGHRS and CDR2 is YFSETQ in the germline V gene. The CDR3 length is 16 residues.